This T cell receptor (beta chain) was recorded in a study of technical replicates of blood from a handful of donors (dated by TCRdb to the late 2010s). Library preparation employed the immunoSEQ multiplex PCR assay. The source is immuneACCESS, and TCRdb retained only in-frame sequences with V and J called. Part of the clones is not carried over; for the studies checked, unresolved V genes explain less than half of this, and the remainder is unexplained. Counted in this sample were approximately 88,000 clones; roughly 96% of them appeared once. About 0.33% of the sample is held by the ten biggest clonotypes. A note on this clone: Its specific antigen is unknown. No much larger clonotype is one base removed from it; base qualities were not supplied.

In the germline V gene, CDR1 corresponds to MDHEN and CDR2 to SYDVKM. V trim: 3 bases; J trim: 1 base; unmatched bases: 12. The CDR3 numbers 17 residues from cysteine through phenylalanine. The sequence is cut down to CDR3 DNA, 51 bases in frame from base 1. The sample consisted of T cells isolated from PBMCs. The V and J segments used are TRBV28 and TRBJ2-7, and 7 junction bases match TRBD2. The source of this sequence is a human donor in good health. CDR3 region: CASSFQREHRTSYEQYF. The bases read TGTGCCAGCAGTTTCCAGCGGGAACACCGGACTTCCTACGAGCAGTACTTC.